Shown below are 6 T cell receptor beta chains from a single sample sequenced in a study of blood T cell repertoires in COVID-19. Produced via immunoSEQ multiplex PCR; TCRdb's table is partial and in-frame only. The sample consists of 100,000 to 150,000 clones, roughly nine tenths of them appearing once. Sequenced material: peripheral blood. The receptors shown here come from a woman in her seventies with COVID-19, enrolled during active disease.

This chain uses TRBV11-2 with TRBJ1-2, with TRBD1 as a possible D gene (5 bases). CDR1 and CDR2 from the germline V gene are SGHAT and FQNNGV. The V and J ends lost 2 bases and 5 bases respectively, with 6 bases between them. The CDR3 has 12 residues. CDR3 nucleotide sequence: TGTGCCAGCAGCTTAAAGGGGTATGGCTACACCTTC. As protein: CASSLKGYGYTF.

The V gene is TRBV6-5, the J gene TRBJ1-4; maybe TRBD1 (6 bases). CDR1 and CDR2 (germline): MNHEY, SVGAGI. V lost 1 base and J lost 7, with 13 bases in between. CDR3 length: 15 amino acids. The CDR3, as DNA: TGTGCCAGCAGTTACTACCCAGGGGAGAGTGAAAAACTGTTTTTT. Translation: CASSYYPGESEKLFF.

V is TRBV7-9 and J is TRBJ1-1; 8 nucleotides line up with TRBD1. Per germline, CDR1 SEHNR and CDR2 FQNEAQ (reference sequence). V trimming: 5 bases; J trimming: 2 bases; junction bases outside the gene matches: 7. The CDR3 is made up of 15 amino acids. The CDR3 DNA follows: TGTGCCAGCAGCGTATGGGACAGGAAAAACACTGAAGCTTTCTTT. Translating it yields CASSVWDRKNTEAFF.

The chain joins TRBV2 to TRBJ1-6, with TRBD1 as a possible D gene (5 bases). This CDR3 region has 14 residues. Germline values: CDR1 SNHLY, CDR2 FYNNEI. V was trimmed by 4 bases and J by 8 bases, leaving 12 bases between them. This CDR3 is CASSGPGLDSPLHF. CDR3 coding DNA: TGTGCCAGCAGTGGACCAGGGTTGGATTCACCCCTCCACTTT.

The chain recombines TRBV3-1 (or the pseudogene TRBV3-2) with TRBJ1-2; unclear D gene. The germline gives CDR1 LGHDT, CDR2 YNNKEL (reference sequence). V dropped 4 bases and J dropped 3 bases, with 9 bases sitting between them. The CDR3 extends over 13 amino acids. The CDR3 DNA reads TGTGCCAGCAGCCCTGAACAGTACTATGGCTACACCTTC. Amino acid sequence: CASSPEQYYGYTF.

This clone was seen once. The chain uses TRBV9 and TRBJ2-1; 7 nucleotides align to TRBD1. The V segment lost 3 bases and the J segment 0 bases; nucleotides outside the gene matches: 6. Germline CDR1 reads SGDLS; CDR2 reads YYNGEE. This CDR3 has 16 residues. For the CDR3, the DNA is TGTGCCAGCAGCGCCCTACAGGGGCCCTCCTACAATGAGCAGTTCTTC. It codes for CASSALQGPSYNEQFF.